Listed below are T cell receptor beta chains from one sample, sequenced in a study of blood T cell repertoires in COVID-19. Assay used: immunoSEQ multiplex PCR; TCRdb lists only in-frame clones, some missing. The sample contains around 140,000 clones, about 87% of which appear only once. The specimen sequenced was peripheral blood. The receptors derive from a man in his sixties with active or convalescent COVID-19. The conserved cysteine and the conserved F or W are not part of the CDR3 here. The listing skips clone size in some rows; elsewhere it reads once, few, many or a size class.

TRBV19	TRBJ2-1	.	ASSIGQAINEQF
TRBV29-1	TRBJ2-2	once	SVLGQGVMDTGELF
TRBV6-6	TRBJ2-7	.	ASSYATSGRDEQY
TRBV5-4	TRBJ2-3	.	ASSAPTHREQY
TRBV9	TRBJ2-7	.	ASSLGLEGTGEQY
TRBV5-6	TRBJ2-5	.	ASGSMGQGRGETQY
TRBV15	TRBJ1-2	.	ATSLPPSYGYT
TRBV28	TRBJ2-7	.	ASSFLGASVTYEQY
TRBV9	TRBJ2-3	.	ASSASGTSRSDTQY
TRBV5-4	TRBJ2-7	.	ASSQSGTGPHEQY
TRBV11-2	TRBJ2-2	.	ASNPTAMNTGELF
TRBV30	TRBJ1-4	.	AWSGGQGMTEKLF
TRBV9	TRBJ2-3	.	ASSVWSFTDTQY
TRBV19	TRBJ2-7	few	ASSIVAGGPSYEQY
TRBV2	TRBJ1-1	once	ASRVQANTEAF
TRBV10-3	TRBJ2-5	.	AISESARRETQY
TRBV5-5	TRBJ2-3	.	ASSLVLRQDDRDTQY
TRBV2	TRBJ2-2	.	ASSEGGGAVTGELF
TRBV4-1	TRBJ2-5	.	ASSQPGTSGRGETQY
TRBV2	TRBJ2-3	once	ASSGRGGESTDTQY
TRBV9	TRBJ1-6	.	ASSWGTGDNSPLH
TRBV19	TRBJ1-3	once	ASLQTGGSGNTIY